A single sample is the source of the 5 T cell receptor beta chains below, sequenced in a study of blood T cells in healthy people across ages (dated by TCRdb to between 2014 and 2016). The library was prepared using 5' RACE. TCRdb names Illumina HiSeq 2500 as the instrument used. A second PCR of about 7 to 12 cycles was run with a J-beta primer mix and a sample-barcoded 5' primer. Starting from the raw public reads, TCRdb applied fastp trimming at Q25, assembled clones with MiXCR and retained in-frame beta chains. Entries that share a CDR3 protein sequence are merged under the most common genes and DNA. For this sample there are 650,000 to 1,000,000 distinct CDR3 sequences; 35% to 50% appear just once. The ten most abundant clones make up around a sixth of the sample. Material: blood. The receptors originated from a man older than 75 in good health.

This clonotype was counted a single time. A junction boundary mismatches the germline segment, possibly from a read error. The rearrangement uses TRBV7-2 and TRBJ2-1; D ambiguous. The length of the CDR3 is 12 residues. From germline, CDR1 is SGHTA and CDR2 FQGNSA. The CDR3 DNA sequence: TGTGCCAGCAGCTTAGACCTTAATGAGCGGTTCTTC. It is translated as CASSLDLNERFF.

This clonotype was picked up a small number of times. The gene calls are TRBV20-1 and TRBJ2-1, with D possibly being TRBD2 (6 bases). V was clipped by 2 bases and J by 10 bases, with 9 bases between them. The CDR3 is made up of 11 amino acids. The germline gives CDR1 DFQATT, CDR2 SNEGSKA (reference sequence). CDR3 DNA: TGCAGTGCTAGACCGGGAGAAGAGCAGTTCTTC. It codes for CSARPGEEQFF.

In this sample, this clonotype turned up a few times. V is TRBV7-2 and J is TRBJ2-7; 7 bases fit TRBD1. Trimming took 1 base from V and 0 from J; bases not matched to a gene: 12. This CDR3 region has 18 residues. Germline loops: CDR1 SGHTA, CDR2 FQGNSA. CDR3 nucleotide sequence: TGTGCCAGCAGCTTAGAAGCCACAGGGGTTTCCAGCTCCTACGAGCAGTACTTC. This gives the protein CASSLEATGVSSSYEQYF.

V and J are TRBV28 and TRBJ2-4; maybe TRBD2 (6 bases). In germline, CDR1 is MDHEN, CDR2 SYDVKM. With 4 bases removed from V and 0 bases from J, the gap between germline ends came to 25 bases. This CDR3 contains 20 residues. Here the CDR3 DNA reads TGTGCCAGCAGTTCGATGGCCGGGAGTTTCCGCCCCATAGCCAAAAACATTCAGTACTTC. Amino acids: CASSSMAGSFRPIAKNIQYF.

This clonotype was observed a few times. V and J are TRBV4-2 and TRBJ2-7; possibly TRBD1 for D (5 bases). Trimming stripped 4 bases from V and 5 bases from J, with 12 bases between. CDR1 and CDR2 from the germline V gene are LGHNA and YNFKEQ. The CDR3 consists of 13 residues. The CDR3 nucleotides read TGTGCCAGCAGCCCGGGCAGGGTCCACGAGCAGTACTTC. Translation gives CASSPGRVHEQYF.